The 19 T cell receptor beta chains given below trace back to one sample, sequenced in a study of Ad26.COV2.S vaccination and SARS-CoV-2 variants. Sequencing used immunoSEQ multiplex PCR; TCRdb keeps in-frame clones, though not all of them. The sample has some 270,000 clones; roughly 89% are singletons. Treatment here: roughly 20 received Ad26.COV2.S at low or high dose, single or two shots; several received placebo; per-sample allocation not given. Day 63 after the first injection of vaccine or placebo was the sampling time. This specimen consisted of peripheral blood, obtained in a trial of Ad26.COV2.S vaccine versus placebo. The source is a person aged 18-60 years who received the Ad26.COV2.S COVID-19 vaccine or a placebo.

The chain is built from TRBV5-4 and TRBJ1-4, with a weak D call TRBD1 (5 bases). The CDR3 is 15 residues long. V shed 4 bases and J shed 4 bases, with 14 bases lying between them. The germline gives CDR1 SGHNT, CDR2 YYREEE (reference sequence). The CDR3 loop reads CASSQGRSGNEKLFF. The CDR3 DNA reads as TGTGCCAGCAGCCAGGGTCGCAGTGGTAATGAAAAACTGTTTTTT.

As regards this clone: Compared with germline, one end of the junction differs, possibly owing to a read error. The J gene is TRBJ1-2, the V gene TRBV6-2 or TRBV6-3; 8 bases align to TRBD1. Per germline, CDR1 MNHEY and CDR2 SVGEGT. The CDR3 sequence is 11 residues long. As DNA, the CDR3 is TGTGCCAGCAGTGACGGACAGGGCTCCACCTTC. It specifies CASSDGQGSTF.

This sequence joins TRBV9 and TRBJ2-5, with 8 nucleotides matching TRBD1. Germline V lookup: CDR1 SGDLS, CDR2 YYNGEE. The CDR3 loop spans 13 amino acids. The V gene end was trimmed by 4 bases and the J gene end by 5 bases; junction bases not matched to a gene: 4. The DNA of the CDR3 is TGTGCCAGCAGCCCAAACAGGGGGGAGACCCAGTACTTC. It specifies CASSPNRGETQYF. Supplemented by reference TRBV9 and TRBJ2-5, the full variable domain reads DSGVTQTPKHLITATGQRVTLRCSPRSGDLSVYWYQQSLDQGLQFLIQYYNGEERAKGNILERFSAQQFPDLHSELNLSSLELGDSALYFCASSPNRGETQYFGPGTRLLVL.

The gene calls are TRBV5-6 and TRBJ1-6; D not certain. CDR3 length: 14 residues. From germline, CDR1 is SGHDT and CDR2 YYEEEE. V dropped 4 bases and J dropped 9 bases, with 14 bases sitting between them. The CDR3 reads CASSPVAAVSPLHF. CDR3 DNA: TGTGCCAGCAGCCCGGTGGCAGCCGTTTCACCCCTCCACTTT.

The chain links TRBV7-2 to TRBJ1-6; D uncertain. The CDR3 has 15 residues. Trimming cost V 2 bases and J 7 bases, with 12 bases left between them. Germline lookup yields CDR1 SGHTA and CDR2 FQGNSA. CDR3 bases: TGTGCCAGCAGCTTATCATGGCCGCGAAATTCACCCCTCCACTTT. The encoded protein is CASSLSWPRNSPLHF.

The chain has TRBV6-5 and TRBJ2-7; D is perhaps TRBD2 (6 bases). Per germline, CDR1 MNHEY and CDR2 SVGAGI. The CDR3 length is 14 residues. V was pared by 6 bases and J by 1 base, with 13 bases between. This CDR3 reads CASSQLGLSYEQYF. The CDR3 region has the DNA TGTGCCAGCAGCCAACTGGGACTTTCCTACGAGCAGTACTTC.

In its sample, this clone ranks as medium-sized (0.01 to 0.1%). The V call is TRBV11-3, the J call TRBJ2-1; 16 bases are a match to TRBD2. The CDR3 loop spans 18 amino acids. CDR1 is SGHNT and CDR2 is YENEEA in the germline V gene. J was trimmed by 5 bases and V by 5 bases; bases with no gene match: 9. CDR3 sequence reads: CASSAAGTSGGVDNEQFF. CDR3 bases: TGTGCCAGCAGCGCCGCCGGGACTAGCGGGGGGGTTGACAATGAGCAGTTCTTC.

This clone appeared once. This chain links TRBV20-1 with TRBJ2-3; 9 bases map to TRBD1. CDR1 DFQATT and CDR2 SNEGSKA come from the germline V gene (reference sequence). This CDR3 has 16 residues. After removal of 3 bases from V and 3 bases from J, the junction contained 10 bases not matched to a gene. CDR3 coding DNA: TGCAGTGCTAGTGCATTAGGACAGGGGAGTACAGATACGCAGTATTTT. This codes for CSASALGQGSTDTQYF.

The V call is TRBV10-3, the J call TRBJ1-2, with a possible D match to TRBD1 (6 bases). The CDR3 spans 14 residues. Germline V gives CDR1 ENHRY, CDR2 SYGVKD. The ends were cut back, 2 bases at V and 10 bases at J, with 17 bases in the middle. The CDR3 is CAISEPQGLQDYTF. CDR3 bases: TGTGCCATCAGTGAGCCCCAGGGGCTGCAGGACTACACCTTC.

The table lists this clone with a few counts. The gene calls are TRBV7-2 and TRBJ1-2; D might be TRBD1 (5 bases). Deletions cut 4 bases from V and 4 bases from J, with 10 bases between. This CDR3 comprises 13 residues. Germline V gene sequence: CDR1 SGHTA, CDR2 FQGNSA. This CDR3 is CASSSRGGYGYTF. Written as DNA, the CDR3 is TGTGCCAGCAGCTCTAGGGGCGGCTATGGCTACACCTTC.

V gene TRBV30 combines with J gene TRBJ1-5; the match to TRBD1 covers 7 bases. The CDR3 runs to 14 residues. With 5 bases clipped from V and 3 bases from J, the junction kept 7 bases outside the gene matches. Per the germline V gene, CDR1 is GTSNPN and CDR2 is SVGIG (reference sequence). CDR3 in amino acids: CAWGVTGNNQPQHF. The DNA of the CDR3 is TGTGCCTGGGGGGTGACAGGGAACAATCAGCCCCAGCATTTT.

This rearrangement joins TRBV2 to TRBJ1-3; D is undetermined. CDR3 length equals 15 residues. V was shortened by 6 bases and J by 2 bases, with 14 bases between the two germline ends. In germline, CDR1 is SNHLY, CDR2 FYNNEI. The CDR3 loop is CASSRFLGPGNTIYF. The CDR3, as DNA: TGTGCCAGCAGCCGTTTCTTAGGACCTGGAAACACCATATATTTT.

In regard to this clone: This sample also contains other DNA sequences that code for the same CDR3. V usage is TRBV7-2 and J usage is TRBJ2-1, with 14 nucleotides matching TRBD2. After removal of 3 bases from V and 6 bases from J, the junction contained 1 base not matched to a gene. The CDR3 consists of 15 residues. CDR1 SGHTA and CDR2 FQGNSA come from the germline V gene. The CDR3 region has the DNA TGTGCCAGCAGCTTGGGACTAGCGGGAGTCAATGAGCAGTTCTTC. It yields the protein CASSLGLAGVNEQFF. Complete variable domain (other parts from reference TRBV7-2 and TRBJ2-1): GAGVSQSPSNKVTEKGKDVELRCDPISGHTALYWYRQSLGQGLEFLIYFQGNSAPDKSGLPSDRFSAERTGGSVSTLTIQRTQQEDSAVYLCASSLGLAGVNEQFFGPGTRLTVL.

By sample fraction, this clone is medium-sized. The V call is TRBV30, the J call TRBJ2-7; 7 positions agree with TRBD2. V dropped 1 base and J dropped 2; count of bases not matched to a gene: 2. CDR1 and CDR2 from the germline V gene are GTSNPN and SVGIG (reference sequence). The CDR3 extends over 13 amino acids. The chain's CDR3 is CAWSGLAAYEQYF. In nucleotides, the CDR3 is TGTGCCTGGAGTGGCCTAGCGGCCTACGAGCAGTACTTC.

The J gene is TRBJ2-1, the V gene TRBV5-4; D ambiguous. Trimming removed 0 bases from V and 8 bases from J, with 6 bases in between. Germline-derived CDR1 and CDR2 are SGHNT and YYREEE (reference sequence). CDR3 length: 12 residues. The CDR3 DNA reads TGTGCCAGCAGCTTGGCTGTTGATGAGCAGTTCTTC. This sequence encodes CASSLAVDEQFF.

This rearrangement joins TRBV15 to TRBJ1-1; D is possibly TRBD1 (6 bases). This CDR3 spans 12 amino acids. Germline values: CDR1 LNHNV, CDR2 YYDKDF (reference sequence). V shed 8 bases and J shed 4 bases, with 11 bases lying between them. The CDR3 sequence: CATSWGATEAFF. In nucleotides, the CDR3 is TGTGCCACCTCTTGGGGGGCCACTGAAGCTTTCTTT.

This clone has a single count. The chain employs TRBV6-2 or TRBV6-3 and TRBJ2-2; D ambiguous. Germline loops: CDR1 MNHEY, CDR2 SVGEGT. V lost 2 bases and J 6 bases, leaving 13 bases between the germline ends. The CDR3 is made up of 15 amino acids. CDR3 DNA sequence: TGTGCCAGCAGTTACCGGGTCCCTCCACCCGGGGAGCTGTTTTTT. Translating it yields CASSYRVPPPGELFF.

The rearrangement uses TRBV27 and TRBJ2-5, with D perhaps given as TRBD1 or TRBD2 (5 bases each). Germline CDR1 MNHEY, CDR2 SMNVEV (reference sequence). V lost 3 bases, J lost 4 bases, and 15 bases lay in between. The length of the CDR3 is 15 residues. The CDR3 coding sequence is TGTGCCAGCAGTTTCAATCAGGGACGTGGAGAGACCCAGTACTTC. Protein product: CASSFNQGRGETQYF.

The chain joins TRBV5-1 to TRBJ2-7, with a tentative D call TRBD2 (5 bases). The V and J ends lost 7 bases and 0 bases respectively, with 14 bases between them. The length of the CDR3 is 14 residues. The germline V gene encodes CDR1 SGHRS and CDR2 YFSETQ. CDR3 loop: CASSPGTNSYEQYF. Here the CDR3 DNA reads TGCGCCAGCTCACCGGGAACCAACTCCTACGAGCAGTACTTC.